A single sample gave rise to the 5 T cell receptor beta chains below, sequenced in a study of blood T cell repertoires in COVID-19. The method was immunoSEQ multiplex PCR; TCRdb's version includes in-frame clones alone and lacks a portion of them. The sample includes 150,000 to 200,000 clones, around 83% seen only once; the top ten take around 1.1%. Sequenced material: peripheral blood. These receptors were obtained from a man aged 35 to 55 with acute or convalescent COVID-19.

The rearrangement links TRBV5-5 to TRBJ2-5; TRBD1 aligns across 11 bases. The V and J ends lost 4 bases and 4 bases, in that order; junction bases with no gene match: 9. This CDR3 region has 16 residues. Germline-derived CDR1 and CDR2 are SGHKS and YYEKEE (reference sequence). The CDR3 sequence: CASSQRTGQGGETQYF. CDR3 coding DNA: TGTGCCAGCAGCCAAAGGACGGGACAGGGGGGAGAGACCCAGTACTTC.

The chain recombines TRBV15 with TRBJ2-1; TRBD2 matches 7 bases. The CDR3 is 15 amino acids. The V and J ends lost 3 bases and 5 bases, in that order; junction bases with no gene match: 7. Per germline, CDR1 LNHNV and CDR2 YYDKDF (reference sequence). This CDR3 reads CATSRGGIRDNEQFF. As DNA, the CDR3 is TGTGCCACCAGCAGGGGGGGGATTCGTGACAATGAGCAGTTCTTC.

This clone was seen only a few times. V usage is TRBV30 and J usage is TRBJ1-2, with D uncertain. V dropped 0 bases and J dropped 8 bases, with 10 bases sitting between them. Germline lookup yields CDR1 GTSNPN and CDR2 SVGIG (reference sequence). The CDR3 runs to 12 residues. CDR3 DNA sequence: TGTGCCTGGAGTGTACGTGGCTGGGGCTACACCTTC. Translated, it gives CAWSVRGWGYTF.

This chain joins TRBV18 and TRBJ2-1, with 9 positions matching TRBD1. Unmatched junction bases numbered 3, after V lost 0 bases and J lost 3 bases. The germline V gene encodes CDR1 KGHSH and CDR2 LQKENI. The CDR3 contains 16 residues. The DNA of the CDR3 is TGTGCCAGCTCACCACCGGGGACAGGGAGCTACAATGAGCAGTTCTTC. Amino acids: CASSPPGTGSYNEQFF.

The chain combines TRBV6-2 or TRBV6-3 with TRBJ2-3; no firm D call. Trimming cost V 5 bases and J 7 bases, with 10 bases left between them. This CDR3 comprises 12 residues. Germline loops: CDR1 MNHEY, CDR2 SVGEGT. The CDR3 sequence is CASSQARHTQYF. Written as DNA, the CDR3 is TGTGCCAGCAGTCAAGCCAGGCATACGCAGTATTTT.